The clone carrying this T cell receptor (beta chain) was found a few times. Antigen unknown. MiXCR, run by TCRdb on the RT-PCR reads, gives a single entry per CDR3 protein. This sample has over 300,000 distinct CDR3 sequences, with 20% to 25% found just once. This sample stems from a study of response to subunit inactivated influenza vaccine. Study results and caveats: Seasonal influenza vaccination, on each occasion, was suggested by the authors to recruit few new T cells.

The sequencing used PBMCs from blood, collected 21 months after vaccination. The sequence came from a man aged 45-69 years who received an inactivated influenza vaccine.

The CDR3 DNA is TGTGCCAGCAGTGAACTTCAGGGCGGCGGGGAGCTGTTTTTT. Its translation: CASSELQGGGELFF. This chain connects TRBV25-1 to TRBJ2-2, with TRBD1 as a possible D gene (5 bases). The ends were cut back, 2 bases at V and 7 bases at J, with 11 bases in the middle. The CDR3 length is 14 residues. CDR1 MGHDK and CDR2 SYGVNS come from the germline V gene.